This record concerns one T cell receptor beta chain sequence. This clonotype was detected many times. Its target antigen remains unknown. Base qualities are not at hand, and no much larger clone is one base apart. Sequencing instrument: Illumina NovaSeq 6000. TCR cDNA was synthesized by 5'RACE template switching, through which a universal primer site and unique molecular identifiers were introduced. Priming for cDNA synthesis came from both the TCR alpha and TCR beta constant segments. Library amplification involved two PCR steps, and the second step added sample barcodes and sequencing adapters. Libraries were sequenced on Illumina HiSeq 2500 (2x100 bp) or NovaSeq (2x150 bp). As for the original processing: Demultiplexing of reads and collapsing into UMI consensus sequences were performed with MIGEC, and V(D)J alignment was carried out with MiXCR. Vaccine-responding clonotypes were identified with edgeR using replicate PBMC samples, with FDR below 0.01 and a log2 fold change above 5 up to day 15 being required. Each bulk clonotype was labeled CD4 or CD8 based on which sequenced repertoire, CD4 or CD8, contained the clonotype at higher abundance. TCRdb took the public reads, trimmed them with fastp at Q25, ran MiXCR for clone calling and kept in-frame beta chains. Rows with one shared CDR3 protein collapse into an entry with the most common genes and DNA. TCRdb's processing, not the study's, gives the V and J calls here. Within this sample are 250,000 to 400,000 distinct CDR3 sequences, with about 4% of them counted one time only. Of the sample, 20% to 25% falls within the top ten clones.

This sample is drawn from a study of T cells after yellow fever vaccination (dated by TCRdb to the late 2010s). In terms of the full investigation: The SMART-Seq v4 Ultra Low Input RNA kit was used to prepare libraries from fractions with low cell numbers. To track T-cell clones before and after primary and booster YFV17D yellow fever vaccination, bulk TCR alpha and beta repertoires were sequenced longitudinally. Two healthy male donors made up the cohort, one aged 18 to 30 years and the other aged 30 to 39 years. Blood samples were taken at several timepoints before and after primary and secondary immunization, and bulk PBMC replicates and cell subsets were isolated. General findings and caveats noted by the study authors: Most clones expanded after primary vaccination were re-detected after the booster (around 96% of CD4 and around nine tenths of CD8), suggesting broad memory maintenance. Only a couple of donors were included in the study, so the extent to which the findings can be generalized is limited. Computational filtering was required because FACS-sorted repertoires could contain abundant contaminating clonotypes from the bulk population. Compared with the primary T-cell response, the secondary T-cell response was faster but weaker, reaching its peak on day 5 rather than on day 15. A small fraction of clonotypes showed up in both the CD4 and CD8 compartments, probably as a result of convergent recombination.

The label giving this sample's treatment or condition can be read as: live attenuated yellow fever vaccine strain. At each blood-draw timepoint, two biological replicates of bulk PBMCs were obtained. PBMCs were isolated from peripheral blood using a standard Ficoll-Paque protocol. TriZol was used to extract RNA from bulk PBMCs, CD4 and CD8 fractions, and dextramer-positive and dextramer-negative fractions. From the germline V gene (reference sequence), CDR1 is LNHNV and CDR2 is YYDKDF. Trimming costs V 0 bases and J 9 bases, and their ends lie 6 bases apart. The CDR3 covers 13 residues, taking in both the cysteine and the phenylalanine. Here the CDR3 DNA is all that survives: 39 bases in frame from base 1.

The material was PBMCs, obtained 5 days after the yellow fever booster vaccination. This TCR was sampled from a man between 18 and 29 years old who received the YFV17D yellow fever vaccine. In this chain, TRBV15 is recombined with TRBJ1-6; a confident D gene designation cannot be given. The encoded CDR3 is CATSRDRGSPLHF. The sequenced DNA: TGTGCCACCAGCAGAGACCGAGGTTCACCCCTCCACTTT.